This T cell receptor beta chain was sequenced in a study of shared clonotypes between healthy human individuals. Study details: Per donor, three plates held CD4 naive cells, three held CD4 memory, two held CD8 naive and one held CD8 memory.

Some clones are missing from TCRdb's copy, which holds only in-frame ones; the method was immunoSEQ multiplex PCR. There are under 2.5 million clones in the sample; around 93% occur only once, and about 0.36% lies in the top ten. Only Caucasian adults living in Nashville, Tennessee made up the donor group. Per the germline V gene, CDR1 is MRHNA and CDR2 is SNTAGT. The CDR3 totals 15 residues. V lost 0 bases, J lost 0 bases, and 7 bases lay in between. Of note for this clone: The sample contains more than one DNA sequence encoding this CDR3.

The clonotype originates from a man aged 18 to 29 in good health. Some clones in this sample may be carry-over from other donors' samples. This chain links TRBV6-4 with TRBJ2-3; a weak D match, TRBD2 (5 bases). The sequenced material came from naive CD4+ T cells from PBMCs. Subset in this sample: CD45RA+ positively selected. As DNA, the CDR3 is TGTGCCAGCAGTGACTCGGCGGGCAGCACAGATACGCAGTATTTT. Translating gives CASSDSAGSTDTQYF.